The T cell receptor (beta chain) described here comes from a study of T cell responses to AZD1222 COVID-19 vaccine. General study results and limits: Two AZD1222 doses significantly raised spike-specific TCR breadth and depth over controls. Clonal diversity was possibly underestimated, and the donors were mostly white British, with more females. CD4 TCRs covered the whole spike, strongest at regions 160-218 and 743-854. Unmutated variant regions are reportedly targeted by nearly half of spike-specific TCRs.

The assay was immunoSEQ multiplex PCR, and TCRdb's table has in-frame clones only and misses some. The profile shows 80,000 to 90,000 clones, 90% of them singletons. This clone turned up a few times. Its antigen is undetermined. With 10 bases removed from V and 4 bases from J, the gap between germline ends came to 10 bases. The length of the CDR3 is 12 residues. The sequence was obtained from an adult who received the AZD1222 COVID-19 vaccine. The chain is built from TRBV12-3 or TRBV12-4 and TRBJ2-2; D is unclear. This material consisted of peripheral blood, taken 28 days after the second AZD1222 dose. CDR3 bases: TGTGCCAAAGGCGGAGTCACCGGGGAGCTGTTTTTT. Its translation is CAKGGVTGELFF.